This TCR beta chain was identified during a study of human T cells and chemical hapten exposure. Whole-study results and caveats: As patch test score rose, PT1 expanded TCR counts tended to rise as well.

This clonotype turned up a few times. Its antigen remains unidentified. The time point was: pre-sensitization, week 0. Specified treatment: therapeutic diphenylcyclopropenone sensitization with weekly scalp DPC. TCRdb processed the RACE reads anew with MiXCR; each CDR3 protein has one entry. The sample consists of about 260,000 distinct CDR3 sequences, 8.6% of them appearing once. Material: whole blood, obtained in connection with sensitization to the hapten diphenylcyclopropenone (DPC). The TCR originated in a woman aged 35 to 49 with alopecia areata. Some clones in this sample may be carry-over from other donors' samples.

This chain's CDR3 is CASSLEGGRVYTF. CDR3 DNA: TGTGCCAGCAGCTTAGAAGGGGGCAGAGTCTACACCTTC. The chain uses TRBV7-2 and TRBJ1-2, with TRBD1 identical over 7 bases. Looked up from germline, CDR1 is SGHTA and CDR2 is FQGNSA. The CDR3 spans 13 residues. J lost 10 bases, V lost 1 base, and 6 bases had no gene match.